This passage covers 5 T cell receptor beta chains from one sample sequenced in a study of blood T cells in healthy people across ages. With a J-beta primer mix and a sample-barcoded 5' primer, a second PCR ran 7 to 11 cycles. TCRdb independently ran MiXCR on the 5' RACE reads; one entry per CDR3 protein. Of about 650,000 distinct CDR3 sequences in the sample, approximately 31% were seen once. The sequenced material came from blood. Receptor source: a woman of 80 years or more in good health.

The sample holds a few counts of this clonotype. In nucleotides, the CDR3 is TGTGCCAGCAAAGGGGACTTCACAGATACGCAGTATTTT. Translating gives CASKGDFTDTQYF. V usage is TRBV2 and J usage is TRBJ2-3; weak D call: TRBD2 (6 bases). Deletions cut 7 bases from V and 2 bases from J, with 10 bases between. Per the germline V gene, CDR1 is SNHLY and CDR2 is FYNNEI. The length of the CDR3 is 13 residues.

The genes are TRBV6-5 and TRBJ1-1, with D hard to call. V was cut by 2 bases and J by 0 bases, with 10 bases left in between. The CDR3 is made up of 15 amino acids. Germline V gene lookup returns CDR1 MNHEY and CDR2 SVGAGI. The CDR3 bases are TGTGCCAGCAGTTACGAGGCGGGAATGAACACTGAAGCTTTCTTT. As protein: CASSYEAGMNTEAFF.

The V gene is TRBV9, the J gene TRBJ2-3; 8 bases are shared with TRBD2. Germline lookup yields CDR1 SGDLS and CDR2 YYNGEE. V was pared by 4 bases and J by 1 base, with 5 bases of the junction left unmatched. This CDR3 contains 15 residues. In DNA, the CDR3 is TGTGCCAGCAGCCCAAGCGGGGGCCGCACAGATACGCAGTATTTT. Amino acids: CASSPSGGRTDTQYF.

This clonotype came up a few times. In DNA form, the CDR3 reads TGTGCCAGCTTCGCCGGGGGGCTCGGGGCACCCCTCCACTTT. This gives the protein CASFAGGLGAPLHF. The V gene is TRBV6-5, the J gene TRBJ1-6; possible D gene TRBD1, 6 bases. Germline values: CDR1 MNHEY, CDR2 SVGAGI. The CDR3 loop spans 14 amino acids. V lost 8 bases and J 11 bases, leaving 19 bases between the germline ends.

The genes are TRBV7-9 and TRBJ2-4, with TRBD2 identical over 7 bases. The last part of the DNA fits TRBJ2-5 better; the J call may be wrong. Germline V gene data show CDR1 as SEHNR and CDR2 as FQNEAQ (reference sequence). The CDR3 runs to 16 residues. CDR3: CASSFTPLAELETQYF. Here the CDR3 DNA reads TGTGCCAGCAGCTTTACTCCTCTAGCGGAGTTAGAGACCCAGTACTTC.